This T cell receptor beta chain was recorded in a study of cytomegalovirus exposure and HLA in healthy donors. TCRdb's copy holds only in-frame clones and misses some; the assay was immunoSEQ multiplex PCR. The data hold tens of thousands of clones, with approximately 94% observed a single time. Germline loops: CDR1 MNHNS, CDR2 SASEGT. CDR3 length equals 15 residues. Trimming at V came to 3 bases and at J to 6 bases, leaving 5 bases not matched to a gene. The receptor was derived from a woman in her 30s in good health and CMV-seropositive. The specimen was PBMCs. J is TRBJ1-2 and V is TRBV6-1; 12 nucleotides line up with TRBD1. The DNA of the CDR3 is TGTGCCAGCAGTGATCCGGGACAGGGGGCCCATGGCTACACCTTC. Translated, it gives CASSDPGQGAHGYTF.